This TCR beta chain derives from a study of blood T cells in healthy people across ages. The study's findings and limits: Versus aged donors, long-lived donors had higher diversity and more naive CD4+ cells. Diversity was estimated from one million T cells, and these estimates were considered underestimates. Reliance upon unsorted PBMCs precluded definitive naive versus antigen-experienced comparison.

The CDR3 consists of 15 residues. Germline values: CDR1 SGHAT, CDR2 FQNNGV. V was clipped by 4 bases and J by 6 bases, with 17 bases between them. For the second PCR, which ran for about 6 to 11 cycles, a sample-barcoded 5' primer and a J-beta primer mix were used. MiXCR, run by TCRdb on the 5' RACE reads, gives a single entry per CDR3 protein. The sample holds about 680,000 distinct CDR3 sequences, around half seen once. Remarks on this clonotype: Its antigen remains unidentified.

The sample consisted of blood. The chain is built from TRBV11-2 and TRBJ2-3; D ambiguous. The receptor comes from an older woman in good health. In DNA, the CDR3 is TGTGCCAGCAGCTCCCGCCGGCGGTTTTATGATACGCAGTATTTT. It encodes CASSSRRRFYDTQYF.